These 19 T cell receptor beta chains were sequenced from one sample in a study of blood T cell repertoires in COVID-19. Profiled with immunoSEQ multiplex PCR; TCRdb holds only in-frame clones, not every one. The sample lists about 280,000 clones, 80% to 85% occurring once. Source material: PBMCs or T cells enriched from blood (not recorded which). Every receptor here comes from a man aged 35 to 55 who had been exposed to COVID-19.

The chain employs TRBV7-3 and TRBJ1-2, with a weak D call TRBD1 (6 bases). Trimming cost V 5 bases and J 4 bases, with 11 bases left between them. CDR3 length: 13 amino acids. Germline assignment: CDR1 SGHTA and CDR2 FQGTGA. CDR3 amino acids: CASSPGTSYGYTF. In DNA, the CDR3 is TGTGCCAGCAGCCCAGGGACAAGCTATGGCTACACCTTC.

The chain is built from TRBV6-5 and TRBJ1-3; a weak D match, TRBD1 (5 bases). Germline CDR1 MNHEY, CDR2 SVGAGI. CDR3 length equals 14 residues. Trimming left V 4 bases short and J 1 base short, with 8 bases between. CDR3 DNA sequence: TGTGCCAGCAGTTCTGGGGGGTCTGGAAACACCATATATTTT. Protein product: CASSSGGSGNTIYF.

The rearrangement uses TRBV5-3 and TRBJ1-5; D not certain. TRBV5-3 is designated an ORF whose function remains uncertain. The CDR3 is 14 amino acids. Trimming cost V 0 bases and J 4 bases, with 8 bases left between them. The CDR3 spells CARSLAAANQPQHF. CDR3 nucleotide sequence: TGTGCCAGAAGCTTGGCCGCGGCAAATCAGCCCCAGCATTTT.

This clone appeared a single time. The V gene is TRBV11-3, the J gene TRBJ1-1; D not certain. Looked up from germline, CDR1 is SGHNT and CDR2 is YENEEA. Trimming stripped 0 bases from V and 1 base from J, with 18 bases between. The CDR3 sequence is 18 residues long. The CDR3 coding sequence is TGTGCCAGCAGCTTAGATCTCGGGCAGCTCGGGAGGAACACTGAAGCTTTCTTT. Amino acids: CASSLDLGQLGRNTEAFF. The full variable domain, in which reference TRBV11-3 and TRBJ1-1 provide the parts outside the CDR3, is EAGVVQSPRYKIIEKKQPVAFWCNPISGHNTLYWYLQNLGQGPELLIRYENEEAVDDSQLPKDRFSAERLKGVDSTLKIQPAELGDSAVYLCASSLDLGQLGRNTEAFFGQGTRLTVV.

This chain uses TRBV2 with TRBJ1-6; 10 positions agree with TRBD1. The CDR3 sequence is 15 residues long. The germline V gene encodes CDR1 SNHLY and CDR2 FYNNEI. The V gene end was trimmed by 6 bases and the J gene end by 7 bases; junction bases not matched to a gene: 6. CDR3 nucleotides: TGTGCCAGCAGCGCGGGACAGGGGATAAATTCACCCCTCCACTTT. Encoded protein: CASSAGQGINSPLHF.

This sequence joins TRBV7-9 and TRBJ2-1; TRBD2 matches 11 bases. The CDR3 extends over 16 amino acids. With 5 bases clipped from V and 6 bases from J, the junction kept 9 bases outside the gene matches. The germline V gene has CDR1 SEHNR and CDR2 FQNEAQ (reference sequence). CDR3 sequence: CASSTTSGGYLNEQFF. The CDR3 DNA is TGTGCCAGCAGCACAACTAGCGGGGGATACCTCAATGAGCAGTTCTTC.

The CDR3 DNA follows: TGTGCCTGGACCAGGGTCACTGAAGCTTTCTTT. Its translation: CAWTRVTEAFF. The V gene is TRBV30, the J gene TRBJ1-1; weak D call: TRBD1 (5 bases). The V and J ends lost 4 bases and 4 bases respectively, with 7 bases between them. The length of the CDR3 is 11 residues. The germline CDR1 and CDR2 sequences are GTSNPN and SVGIG (reference sequence). Full variable domain (outside the CDR3, taken from reference TRBV30 and TRBJ1-1): SQTIHQWPATLVQPVGSPLSLECTVEGTSNPNLYWYRQAAGRGLQLLFYSVGIGQISSEVPQNLSASRPQDRQFILSSKKLLLSDSGFYLCAWTRVTEAFFGQGTRLTVV.

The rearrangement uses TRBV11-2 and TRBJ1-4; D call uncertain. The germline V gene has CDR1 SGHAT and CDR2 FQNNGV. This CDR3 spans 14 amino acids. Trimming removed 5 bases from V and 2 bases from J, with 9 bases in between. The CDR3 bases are TGTGCCAGCAGCCGCGGGAGGACTAATGAAAAACTGTTTTTT. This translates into CASSRGRTNEKLFF.

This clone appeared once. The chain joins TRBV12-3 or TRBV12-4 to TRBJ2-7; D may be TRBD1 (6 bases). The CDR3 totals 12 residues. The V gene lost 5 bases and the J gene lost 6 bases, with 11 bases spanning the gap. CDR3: CASSGQRGEQYF. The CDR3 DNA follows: TGTGCCAGCAGTGGACAGCGTGGCGAGCAGTACTTC.

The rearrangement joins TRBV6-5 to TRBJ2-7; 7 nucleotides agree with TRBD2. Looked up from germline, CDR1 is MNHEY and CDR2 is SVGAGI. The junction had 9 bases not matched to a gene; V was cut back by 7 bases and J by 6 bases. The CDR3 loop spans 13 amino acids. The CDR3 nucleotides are TGTGCCAGCATGGTCAGTGGGGGGGGCGAGCAGTACTTC. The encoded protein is CASMVSGGGEQYF.

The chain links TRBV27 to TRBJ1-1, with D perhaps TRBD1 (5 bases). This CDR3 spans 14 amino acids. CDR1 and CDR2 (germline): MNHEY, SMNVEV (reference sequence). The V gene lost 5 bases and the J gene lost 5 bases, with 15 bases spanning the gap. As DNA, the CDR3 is TGTGCCAGCAGTCTAAATCCCAGGGTGACTGAAGCTTTCTTT. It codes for CASSLNPRVTEAFF.

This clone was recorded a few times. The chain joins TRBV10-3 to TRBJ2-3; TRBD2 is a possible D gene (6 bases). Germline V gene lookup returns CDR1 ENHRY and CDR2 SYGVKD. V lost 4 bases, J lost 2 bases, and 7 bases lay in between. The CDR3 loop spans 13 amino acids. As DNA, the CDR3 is TGTGCCATCAGTGGGGGACTCACAGATACGCAGTATTTT. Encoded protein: CAISGGLTDTQYF.

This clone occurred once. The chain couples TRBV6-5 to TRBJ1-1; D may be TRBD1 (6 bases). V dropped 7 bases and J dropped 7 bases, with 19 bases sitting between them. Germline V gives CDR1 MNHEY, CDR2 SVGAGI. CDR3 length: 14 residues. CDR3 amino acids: CASKVTGLGIEAFF. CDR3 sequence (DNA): TGTGCCAGCAAAGTGACAGGTTTGGGGATTGAAGCTTTCTTT.

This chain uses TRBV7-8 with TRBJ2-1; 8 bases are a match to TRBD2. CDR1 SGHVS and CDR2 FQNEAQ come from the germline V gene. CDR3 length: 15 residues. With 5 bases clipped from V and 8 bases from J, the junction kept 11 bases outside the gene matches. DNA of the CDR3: TGTGCCAGCAGCCCCGCCGGGAGGGCCTTGGATGAGCAGTTCTTC. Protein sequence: CASSPAGRALDEQFF.

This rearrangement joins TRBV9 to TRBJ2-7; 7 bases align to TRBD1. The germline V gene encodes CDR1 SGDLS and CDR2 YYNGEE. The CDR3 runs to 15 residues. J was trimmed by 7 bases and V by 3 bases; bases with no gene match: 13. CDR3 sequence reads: CASSGSGQGVGEQYF. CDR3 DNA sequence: TGTGCCAGCAGCGGATCTGGGCAGGGGGTCGGTGAGCAGTACTTC.

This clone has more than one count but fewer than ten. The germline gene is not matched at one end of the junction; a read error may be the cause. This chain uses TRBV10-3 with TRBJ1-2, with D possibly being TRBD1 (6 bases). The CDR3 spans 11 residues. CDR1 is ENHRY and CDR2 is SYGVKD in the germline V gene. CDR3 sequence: CAISETGTPNF. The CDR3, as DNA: TGTGCCATCAGTGAGACCGGGACACCAAATTTC.

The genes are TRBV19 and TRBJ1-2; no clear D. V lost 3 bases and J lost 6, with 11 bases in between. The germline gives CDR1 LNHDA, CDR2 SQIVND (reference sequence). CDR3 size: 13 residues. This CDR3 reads CASSIGVKDGYTF. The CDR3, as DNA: TGTGCCAGTAGTATCGGGGTGAAGGATGGCTACACCTTC.

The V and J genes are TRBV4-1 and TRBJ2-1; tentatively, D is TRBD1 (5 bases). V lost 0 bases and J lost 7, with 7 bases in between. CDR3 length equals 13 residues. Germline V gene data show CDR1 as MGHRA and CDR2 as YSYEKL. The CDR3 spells CASSQDQGNEQFF. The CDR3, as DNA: TGCGCCAGCAGCCAAGATCAGGGAAATGAGCAGTTCTTC.

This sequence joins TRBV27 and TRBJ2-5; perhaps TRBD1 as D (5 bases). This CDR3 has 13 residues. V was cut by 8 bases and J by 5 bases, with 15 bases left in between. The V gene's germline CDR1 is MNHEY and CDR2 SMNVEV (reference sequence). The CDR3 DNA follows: TGTGCCAGCCGTCTCAGGGTATGGGAGACCCAGTACTTC. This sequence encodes CASRLRVWETQYF.